A selection of T cell receptor beta chains follows, all from one sample in a study of T-cell reconstitution after alpha-beta-depleted transplantation in children. TCRdb processed the PCR reads anew with MiXCR; each CDR3 protein has one entry. The sample lists 350,000 to 500,000 distinct CDR3 sequences, around two fifths occurring once. The specimen comprised PBMCs, sampled before TCRalphabeta/CD19-depleted stem cell transplant. These receptors came from a girl aged 2 to 9 with aplastic anemia, due to receive a stem cell transplant. The CDR3 runs from the conserved cysteine through the conserved F or W. A D gene is named only where the DNA matches it firmly. Size is omitted from some rows. Given values are once, few, many or a class for expanded clones.

d_gene: TRBD2; j_gene: TRBJ2-7; v_gene: TRBV20-1; abundance: few; CDR3nt: TGCAGTGCCCCCCGAGCGGGAGGGCCCTACGAGCAGTACTTC; CDR3aa: CSAPRAGGPYEQYF
d_gene: -; j_gene: TRBJ2-7; v_gene: TRBV7-6; abundance: many; CDR3nt: TGTGCCAGCAGCTTAGAAACAGGCTACGAGCAGTACTTC; CDR3aa: CASSLETGYEQYF
d_gene: -; j_gene: TRBJ2-7; v_gene: TRBV3-1; abundance: -; CDR3nt: TGTGCCAGCAGCCAAAAAGGAGGATCCGTTGGCGAGCAGTACTTC; CDR3aa: CASSQKGGSVGEQYF
d_gene: -; j_gene: TRBJ1-1; v_gene: TRBV7-8; abundance: -; CDR3nt: TGTGCCAGCAGCTCCCCCCGCGGGACCCTTTCGAACACTGAAGCTTTCTTT; CDR3aa: CASSSPRGTLSNTEAFF
d_gene: -; j_gene: TRBJ1-2; v_gene: TRBV28; abundance: few; CDR3nt: TGTGCCAGCAGACCCTTGGAGGTGATGAACTATGGCTACACCTTC; CDR3aa: CASRPLEVMNYGYTF
d_gene: -; j_gene: TRBJ1-2; v_gene: TRBV4-1; abundance: many; CDR3nt: TGCGCCAGCAGCCAAGATATAGCATCTAACTATGGCTACACCTTC; CDR3aa: CASSQDIASNYGYTF
d_gene: TRBD1; j_gene: TRBJ2-3; v_gene: TRBV28; abundance: many; CDR3nt: TGTGCCGGGAAGGGACAGGGGCTTGCAGATACGCAGTATTTT; CDR3aa: CAGKGQGLADTQYF
d_gene: -; j_gene: TRBJ2-7; v_gene: TRBV29-1; abundance: many; CDR3nt: TGCAGCGTTGCGGCAGTGGGAACCTACGAGCAGTACTTC; CDR3aa: CSVAAVGTYEQYF
d_gene: -; j_gene: TRBJ2-7; v_gene: TRBV28; abundance: few; CDR3nt: TGTGCCAGCACTATAGGAGGGGGCCTATACGAGCAGTACTTC; CDR3aa: CASTIGGGLYEQYF
d_gene: -; j_gene: TRBJ1-1; v_gene: TRBV5-1; abundance: many; CDR3nt: TGCGCCAGCAGGTTAGGAGAGGCGAACACTGAAGCTTTCTTT; CDR3aa: CASRLGEANTEAFF
d_gene: TRBD1; j_gene: TRBJ2-6; v_gene: TRBV7-9; abundance: few; CDR3nt: TGTGCCAGCAGCCCCGGGACAGGGATCTCTGGGGCCAACGTCCTGACTTTC; CDR3aa: CASSPGTGISGANVLTF
d_gene: TRBD1; j_gene: TRBJ1-4; v_gene: TRBV15; abundance: -; CDR3nt: TGTGCCACCAGCAGGGAACAGGGGGCCGGCGAAAAACTGTTTTTT; CDR3aa: CATSREQGAGEKLFF
d_gene: TRBD2; j_gene: TRBJ2-1; v_gene: TRBV5-4; abundance: few; CDR3nt: TGTGCCAGCAGCCCCCCTTCTGGGCTAGCGGCCAATGAGCAGTTCTTC; CDR3aa: CASSPPSGLAANEQFF
d_gene: -; j_gene: TRBJ2-1; v_gene: TRBV5-1; abundance: -; CDR3nt: TGCGCCAGCAGCTTGAACGGCTACAATGAGCAGTTCTTC; CDR3aa: CASSLNGYNEQFF
d_gene: TRBD1; j_gene: TRBJ2-1; v_gene: TRBV12-5; abundance: many; CDR3nt: TGTGCTAGTGGTTGGGGACAGGCAATCCGATTC; CDR3aa: CASGWGQAIRF
d_gene: TRBD1; j_gene: TRBJ1-1; v_gene: TRBV20-1; abundance: once; CDR3nt: TGCAGTGCTAAAGTCCGGGACAGGGGTATCACTGAAGCTTTCTTT; CDR3aa: CSAKVRDRGITEAFF
d_gene: -; j_gene: TRBJ2-5; v_gene: TRBV3-1; abundance: few; CDR3nt: TGTGCCAGCAGCCAAGAGCGGGAGACCCAGTACTTC; CDR3aa: CASSQERETQYF
d_gene: TRBD2; j_gene: TRBJ2-3; v_gene: TRBV5-1; abundance: -; CDR3nt: TGCGCCAGCAGCTTGGCCACTAGCGGGGGACGCACAGATACGCAGTATTTT; CDR3aa: CASSLATSGGRTDTQYF
d_gene: TRBD2; j_gene: TRBJ2-5; v_gene: TRBV28; abundance: -; CDR3nt: TGTGCCAGCAGTTTACCTAGCGGGAGGCCGGAGGAGACCCAGTACTTC; CDR3aa: CASSLPSGRPEETQYF
d_gene: -; j_gene: TRBJ2-7; v_gene: TRBV7-2; abundance: -; CDR3nt: TGTGCCAGCAGCTTAGGAGGTGGGCAGGGAAGGTACGAGCAGTACTTC; CDR3aa: CASSLGGGQGRYEQYF
d_gene: -; j_gene: TRBJ2-2; v_gene: TRBV5-1; abundance: many; CDR3nt: TGCGCCAGCAGCTTGGAAGCTGAGCGCACCGGGGAGCTGTTTTTT; CDR3aa: CASSLEAERTGELFF
d_gene: TRBD1; j_gene: TRBJ2-2; v_gene: TRBV7-6; abundance: -; CDR3nt: TGTGCCAGCAGCCCCGGACAGGGGACACCCGGGGAGCTGTTTTTT; CDR3aa: CASSPGQGTPGELFF
d_gene: -; j_gene: TRBJ1-5; v_gene: TRBV18; abundance: -; CDR3nt: TGTGCCAGCTCACCAACACTTTACAATCAGCCCCAGCATTTT; CDR3aa: CASSPTLYNQPQHF
d_gene: TRBD1; j_gene: TRBJ2-7; v_gene: TRBV20-1; abundance: few; CDR3nt: TGCAGTGCAACTCCCGGGACAGGGGCCTCCTACGAGCAGTACTTC; CDR3aa: CSATPGTGASYEQYF
d_gene: TRBD2; j_gene: TRBJ2-3; v_gene: TRBV5-1; abundance: few; CDR3nt: TGCGCCAGCAGCTTAATAGCGGGAGCTACAGATACGCAGTATTTT; CDR3aa: CASSLIAGATDTQYF
d_gene: -; j_gene: TRBJ1-1; v_gene: TRBV6-1; abundance: once; CDR3nt: TGTGCCAGCAGACCTACAGGGAGGAACACTGAAGCTTTCTTT; CDR3aa: CASRPTGRNTEAFF
d_gene: TRBD2; j_gene: TRBJ2-1; v_gene: TRBV29-1; abundance: few; CDR3nt: TGCGCGGGTAGCGGGAGAAGTGAGCAGTTCTTC; CDR3aa: CAGSGRSEQFF
d_gene: -; j_gene: TRBJ2-2; v_gene: TRBV20-1; abundance: once; CDR3nt: TGCAGTGCTAGCCTCTCCCTGGGGACCGGGAACACCGGGGAGCTGTTTTTT; CDR3aa: CSASLSLGTGNTGELFF
d_gene: -; j_gene: TRBJ2-5; v_gene: TRBV4-2; abundance: -; CDR3nt: TGTGCCAGCAGCCAAGATCACAAGGAGACCCAGTACTTC; CDR3aa: CASSQDHKETQYF
d_gene: -; j_gene: TRBJ2-7; v_gene: TRBV5-1; abundance: many; CDR3nt: TGCGCCAGCAGCTTGAGTGCAGGGAGCTCCTACGAGCAGTACTTC; CDR3aa: CASSLSAGSSYEQYF
d_gene: -; j_gene: TRBJ2-1; v_gene: TRBV29-1; abundance: -; CDR3nt: TGCAGCGTTGCACCTAGAACTCCCTACAATGAGCAGTTCTTC; CDR3aa: CSVAPRTPYNEQFF
d_gene: TRBD1; j_gene: TRBJ2-3; v_gene: TRBV5-1; abundance: -; CDR3nt: TGCGCCAGCAGCCATCCGGGACAGGGGTATACGCAGTATTTT; CDR3aa: CASSHPGQGYTQYF
d_gene: TRBD2; j_gene: TRBJ2-3; v_gene: TRBV7-2; abundance: -; CDR3nt: TGTGCCAGCAGCTTGGGACTAGGCACAGATACGCAGTATTTT; CDR3aa: CASSLGLGTDTQYF
d_gene: -; j_gene: TRBJ2-1; v_gene: TRBV6-5; abundance: many; CDR3nt: TGTGCCAGCAGTTATACAGCTCTGAGGGATGAGCAGTTCTTC; CDR3aa: CASSYTALRDEQFF
d_gene: -; j_gene: TRBJ1-4; v_gene: TRBV9; abundance: -; CDR3nt: TGTGCCAGCAGCCGAGGGCCACCCGAAAAACTGTTTTTT; CDR3aa: CASSRGPPEKLFF
d_gene: -; j_gene: TRBJ2-5; v_gene: TRBV20-1; abundance: few; CDR3nt: TGCAGTGCCCCGACTGGTAGCGGACCGCAAGAGACCCAGTACTTC; CDR3aa: CSAPTGSGPQETQYF
d_gene: -; j_gene: TRBJ2-7; v_gene: TRBV4-1; abundance: many; CDR3nt: TGCGCCAGCAGCCAAGAACTAGCACCCGGGGACGAGCAGTACTTC; CDR3aa: CASSQELAPGDEQYF
d_gene: TRBD1; j_gene: TRBJ1-4; v_gene: TRBV5-1; abundance: once; CDR3nt: TGCGCCAGCAGCTCGGGACAGACTAATGAAAAACTGTTTTTT; CDR3aa: CASSSGQTNEKLFF
d_gene: -; j_gene: TRBJ2-5; v_gene: TRBV5-6; abundance: once; CDR3nt: TGTGCCAGCAGCTTGGAACACGTCTTGGCCCAGTACTTC; CDR3aa: CASSLEHVLAQYF
d_gene: TRBD2; j_gene: TRBJ2-3; v_gene: TRBV7-2; abundance: -; CDR3nt: TGTGCCAGCAGCTTAAGGATAAGCGGGAGGGCCGCAGATACGCAGTATTTT; CDR3aa: CASSLRISGRAADTQYF
d_gene: -; j_gene: TRBJ2-7; v_gene: TRBV18; abundance: many; CDR3nt: TGTGCCAGCTCCCAAGGGGCGTACGGCGAGCAGTACTTC; CDR3aa: CASSQGAYGEQYF
d_gene: TRBD2; j_gene: TRBJ2-2; v_gene: TRBV5-1; abundance: -; CDR3nt: TGCGCCAGCAGCCCTCGGGCAGCGGGAGAAATACACACCGGGGAGCTGTTTTTT; CDR3aa: CASSPRAAGEIHTGELFF
d_gene: -; j_gene: TRBJ2-7; v_gene: TRBV15; abundance: few; CDR3nt: TGTGCCACCAGCAGAGAGAGGGGACTGATCATCTCCTACGAGCAGTACTTC; CDR3aa: CATSRERGLIISYEQYF
d_gene: -; j_gene: TRBJ2-3; v_gene: TRBV6-1; abundance: -; CDR3nt: TGTGCCATCCACCAAGTGGGACCCGGGACAGATACGCAGTATTTT; CDR3aa: CAIHQVGPGTDTQYF
d_gene: -; j_gene: TRBJ2-2; v_gene: TRBV12-3/TRBV12-4; abundance: -; CDR3nt: TGTGCCAGCAGATGGCTGGCCGGGGAGCTGTTTTTT; CDR3aa: CASRWLAGELFF
d_gene: TRBD2; j_gene: TRBJ2-1; v_gene: TRBV6-1; abundance: few; CDR3nt: TGTGCCAGCAGTGAAGAACGACTAGCGACCAATGAGCAGTTCTTC; CDR3aa: CASSEERLATNEQFF
d_gene: -; j_gene: TRBJ2-7; v_gene: TRBV4-3; abundance: many; CDR3nt: TGCGCCAGCAGCCAAGACGGGTCGAGCTCCTACGAGCAGTACTTC; CDR3aa: CASSQDGSSSYEQYF
d_gene: -; j_gene: TRBJ1-2; v_gene: TRBV6-1; abundance: -; CDR3nt: TGTGCCAGCGAACCCCAAGGAGAGGGGAGCACCTATGGCTACACCTTC; CDR3aa: CASEPQGEGSTYGYTF
d_gene: -; j_gene: TRBJ2-7; v_gene: TRBV20-1; abundance: few; CDR3nt: TGCAGTGCTAGAGAAGTAGGGCCGCTCTACGAGCAGTACTTC; CDR3aa: CSAREVGPLYEQYF
d_gene: -; j_gene: TRBJ2-3; v_gene: TRBV7-2; abundance: many; CDR3nt: TGTGCCAGCAGCTTCAGACTTTCTAGCACAGATACGCAGTATTTT; CDR3aa: CASSFRLSSTDTQYF
d_gene: TRBD1; j_gene: TRBJ2-3; v_gene: TRBV6-1; abundance: -; CDR3nt: TGTGCCAGCAGCCCTGGACAGGGGACTTTCACAGATACGCAGTATTTT; CDR3aa: CASSPGQGTFTDTQYF
d_gene: TRBD2; j_gene: TRBJ2-1; v_gene: TRBV20-1; abundance: -; CDR3nt: TGCAGTGCTCCTACTAGCGGGGGGGCCGCCTACAATGAGCAGTTCTTC; CDR3aa: CSAPTSGGAAYNEQFF
d_gene: TRBD1; j_gene: TRBJ1-2; v_gene: TRBV6-1; abundance: few; CDR3nt: TGTGCCAGCAGTGAATCTCCGGGACAGCTTGAAAACTTC; CDR3aa: CASSESPGQLENF
d_gene: -; j_gene: TRBJ1-5; v_gene: TRBV30; abundance: -; CDR3nt: TGTGCCTGGAGTGTGGGGGTCAGCAATCAGCCCCAGCATTTT; CDR3aa: CAWSVGVSNQPQHF
d_gene: TRBD2; j_gene: TRBJ2-7; v_gene: TRBV20-1; abundance: -; CDR3nt: TGCAGTGCTAGAGATGGACTAGCGGGAACCTCCTACGAGCAGTACTTC; CDR3aa: CSARDGLAGTSYEQYF
d_gene: -; j_gene: TRBJ2-5; v_gene: TRBV7-8; abundance: few; CDR3nt: TGTGCCAGCAGCTTAGTAAAGAGAGGGTGGTCATACAAAGAGACCCAGTACTTC; CDR3aa: CASSLVKRGWSYKETQYF
d_gene: -; j_gene: TRBJ1-2; v_gene: TRBV3-1; abundance: once; CDR3nt: TGTGCCAGCAGCCAAGAAGCAACAGGCGACTATGGCTACACCTTC; CDR3aa: CASSQEATGDYGYTF
d_gene: TRBD2; j_gene: TRBJ2-5; v_gene: TRBV7-3; abundance: many; CDR3nt: TGTGCCAGCAGCTTAGGACTAGCGGGAATGGAGACCCAGTACTTC; CDR3aa: CASSLGLAGMETQYF
d_gene: -; j_gene: TRBJ1-1; v_gene: TRBV6-2/TRBV6-3; abundance: few; CDR3nt: TGTGCCAGCAGAAATCCGGGACCGACTGAAGCTTTCTTT; CDR3aa: CASRNPGPTEAFF